These 3 T cell receptor beta chains were sequenced from one sample in a study of shared clonotypes between healthy human individuals. The repertoire was sequenced with immunoSEQ multiplex PCR; TCRdb's copy has only in-frame clones and lacks some. The sample holds around 1.5 million clones, around 98% seen once. The specimen sequenced was naive CD4+ T cells sorted from blood. Regarding subset: CD45RA+ positively selected. These receptors all stem from a man aged 25 to 45 in good health.

The chain recombines TRBV28 with TRBJ2-7; 10 bases map to TRBD2. V was clipped by 10 bases and J by 2 bases; unmatched bases: 8. CDR3 size: 14 residues. CDR1 and CDR2 (germline): MDHEN, SYDVKM. CDR3 protein: CATSPAGGTYEQYF. In DNA form, the CDR3 reads TGTGCCACCTCCCCAGCGGGAGGGACCTACGAGCAGTACTTC.

The J gene is TRBJ1-1, the V gene TRBV7-9, with TRBD1 as a possible D gene (6 bases). CDR3 length: 15 amino acids. The ends were cut back, 3 bases at V and 0 bases at J, with 11 bases in the middle. Germline-derived CDR1 and CDR2 are SEHNR and FQNEAQ (reference sequence). The CDR3 nucleotides are TGTGCCAGCAGCTTTATAGGGGGGGTGAACACTGAAGCTTTCTTT. Translated: CASSFIGGVNTEAFF.

J is TRBJ2-2 and V is TRBV2, with D perhaps TRBD1 or TRBD2 (5 bases each). Trimming pared 8 bases from V and 7 bases from J, leaving 14 bases between. In germline, CDR1 is SNHLY, CDR2 FYNNEI. The CDR3 loop spans 13 amino acids. The CDR3 spells CASGGTYLGELFF. The CDR3 nucleotides are TGTGCCAGCGGGGGTACCTACCTCGGGGAGCTGTTTTTT.